This TCR beta chain is drawn from a study of T cell repertoires in cytomegalovirus infection. This clonotype has just a few counts. As yet, its antigen is unknown. The CDR3 is 13 amino acids. V gave up 2 bases and J gave up 9 bases; unmatched junction bases: 3. The germline gives CDR1 SGHVS, CDR2 FQNEAQ. TCRdb re-derived calls from the reads in MiXCR, one entry per CDR3 protein. Among some 940,000 distinct CDR3 sequences listed, roughly a third were seen once. V gene TRBV7-8 combines with J gene TRBJ2-1, with 8 bases fitting TRBD2. The sample consisted of cultured CD8+ T cells from PBMCs, taken from culture after CMV antigen stimulation. This TCR came from a human donor in good health (CMV status not recorded). Some clones in this sample may be carry-over from other donors' samples. CDR3 in DNA: TGTGCCAGCAGCTTACCGGGGGGGCCTGAGCAGTTCTTC. It translates to CASSLPGGPEQFF.